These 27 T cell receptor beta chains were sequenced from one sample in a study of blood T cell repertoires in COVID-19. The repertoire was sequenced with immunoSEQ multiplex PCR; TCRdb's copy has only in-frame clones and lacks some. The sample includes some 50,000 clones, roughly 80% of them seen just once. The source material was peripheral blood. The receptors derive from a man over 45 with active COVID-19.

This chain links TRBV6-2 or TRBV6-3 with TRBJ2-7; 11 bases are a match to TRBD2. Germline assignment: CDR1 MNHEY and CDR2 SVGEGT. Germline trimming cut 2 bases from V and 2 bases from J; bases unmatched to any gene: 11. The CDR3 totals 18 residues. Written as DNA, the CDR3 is TGTGCCAGCAGTTACCTTATCTCACTAGCGGGGGCCACCTACGAGCAGTACTTC. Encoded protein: CASSYLISLAGATYEQYF.

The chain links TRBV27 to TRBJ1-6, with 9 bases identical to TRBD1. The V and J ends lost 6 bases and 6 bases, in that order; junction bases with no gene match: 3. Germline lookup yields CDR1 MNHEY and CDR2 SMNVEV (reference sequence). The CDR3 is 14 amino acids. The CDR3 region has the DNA TGTGCCAGCAGGAAGGGACAGGGTAATTCACCCCTCCACTTT. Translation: CASRKGQGNSPLHF.

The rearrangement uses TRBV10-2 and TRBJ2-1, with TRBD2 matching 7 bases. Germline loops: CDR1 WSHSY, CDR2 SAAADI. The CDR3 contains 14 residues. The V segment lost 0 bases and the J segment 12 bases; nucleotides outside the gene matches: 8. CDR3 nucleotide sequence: TGCGCCAGCAGTGAGTCGAGCGGGGCTCTTGGGCAGTTCTTC. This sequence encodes CASSESSGALGQFF.

The CDR3 protein is CASSDSGGAYEQYF. CDR3 coding DNA: TGTGCCAGCAGCGATAGCGGGGGGGCCTACGAGCAGTACTTC. The genes are TRBV6-5 and TRBJ2-7, with 11 bases that match TRBD2. Trimming at V came to 6 bases and at J to 2 bases, leaving 3 bases not matched to a gene. The CDR3 runs 14 residues. Per the germline V gene, CDR1 is MNHEY and CDR2 is SVGAGI.

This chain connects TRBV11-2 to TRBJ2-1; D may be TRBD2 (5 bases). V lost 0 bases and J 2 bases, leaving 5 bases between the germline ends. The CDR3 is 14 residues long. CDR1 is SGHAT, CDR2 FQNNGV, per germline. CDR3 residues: CASSLDGAYNEQFF. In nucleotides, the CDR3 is TGTGCCAGCAGCTTAGACGGGGCCTACAATGAGCAGTTCTTC.

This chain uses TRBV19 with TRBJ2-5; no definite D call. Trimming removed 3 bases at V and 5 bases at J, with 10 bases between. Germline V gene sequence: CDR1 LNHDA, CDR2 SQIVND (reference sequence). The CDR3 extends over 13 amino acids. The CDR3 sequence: CASSIRFTETQYF. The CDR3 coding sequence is TGTGCCAGTAGTATCAGGTTTACGGAGACCCAGTACTTC.

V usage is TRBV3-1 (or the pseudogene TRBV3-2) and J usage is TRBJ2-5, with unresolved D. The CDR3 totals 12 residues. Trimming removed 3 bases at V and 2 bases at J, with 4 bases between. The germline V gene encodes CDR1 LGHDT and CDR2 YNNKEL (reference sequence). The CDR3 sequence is CASSQSQETQYF. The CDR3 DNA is TGTGCCAGCAGCCAGTCACAAGAGACCCAGTACTTC.

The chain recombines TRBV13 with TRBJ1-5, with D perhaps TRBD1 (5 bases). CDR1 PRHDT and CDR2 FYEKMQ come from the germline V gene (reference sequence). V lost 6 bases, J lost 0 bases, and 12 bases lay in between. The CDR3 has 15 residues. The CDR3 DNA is TGTGCCAGCAGTCTTAAGGGGTATAGCAATCAGCCCCAGCATTTT. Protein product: CASSLKGYSNQPQHF.

In DNA form, the CDR3 reads TGTGCCAGCTCACCAACACGGGGACAGGGAAGAGAGACCCAGTACTTC. This sequence encodes CASSPTRGQGRETQYF. The V call is TRBV18, the J call TRBJ2-5; 9 bases fit TRBD1. Germline CDR1 reads KGHSH; CDR2 reads LQKENI. With 2 bases clipped from V and 4 bases from J, the junction kept 8 bases outside the gene matches. This CDR3 spans 16 amino acids.

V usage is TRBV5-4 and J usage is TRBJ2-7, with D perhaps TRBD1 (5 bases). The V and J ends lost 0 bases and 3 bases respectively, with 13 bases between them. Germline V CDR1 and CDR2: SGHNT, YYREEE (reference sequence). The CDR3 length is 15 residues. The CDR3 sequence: CASSLGAGLFYEQYF. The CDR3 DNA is TGTGCCAGCAGCTTGGGGGCAGGGCTTTTCTACGAGCAGTACTTC.

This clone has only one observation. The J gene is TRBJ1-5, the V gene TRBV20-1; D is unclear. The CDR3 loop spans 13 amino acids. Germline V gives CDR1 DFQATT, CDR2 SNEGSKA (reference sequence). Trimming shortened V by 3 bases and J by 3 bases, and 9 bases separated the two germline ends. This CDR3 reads CSASSGHNQPQHF. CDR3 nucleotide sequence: TGCAGTGCTAGTTCAGGCCACAATCAGCCCCAGCATTTT.

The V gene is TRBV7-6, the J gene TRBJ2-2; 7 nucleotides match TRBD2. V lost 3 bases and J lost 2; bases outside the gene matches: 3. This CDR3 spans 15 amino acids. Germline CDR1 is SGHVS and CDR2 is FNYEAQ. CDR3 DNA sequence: TGTGCCAGCAGCTTCACGGGGGGAAACACCGGGGAGCTGTTTTTT. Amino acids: CASSFTGGNTGELFF.

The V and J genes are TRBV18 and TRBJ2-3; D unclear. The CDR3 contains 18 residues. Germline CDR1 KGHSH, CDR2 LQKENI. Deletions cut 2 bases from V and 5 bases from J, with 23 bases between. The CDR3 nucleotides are TGTGCCAGCTCACCATCATATTACGTAGAAAGCTTAAGAGATACGCAGTATTTT. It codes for CASSPSYYVESLRDTQYF.

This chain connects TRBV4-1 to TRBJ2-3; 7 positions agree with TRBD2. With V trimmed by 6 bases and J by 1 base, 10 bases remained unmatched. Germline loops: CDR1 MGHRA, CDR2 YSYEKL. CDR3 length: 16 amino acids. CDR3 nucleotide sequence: TGCGCCAGCAGACTGGGGGGGACCTCTGGCACAGATACGCAGTATTTT. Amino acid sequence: CASRLGGTSGTDTQYF.

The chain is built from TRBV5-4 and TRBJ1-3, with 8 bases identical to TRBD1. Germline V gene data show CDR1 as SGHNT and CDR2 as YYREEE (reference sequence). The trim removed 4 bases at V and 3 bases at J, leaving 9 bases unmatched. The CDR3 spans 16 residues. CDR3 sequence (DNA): TGTGCCAGCAGCCTAGCCGGGACAGGTTTTGGAAACACCATATATTTT. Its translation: CASSLAGTGFGNTIYF.

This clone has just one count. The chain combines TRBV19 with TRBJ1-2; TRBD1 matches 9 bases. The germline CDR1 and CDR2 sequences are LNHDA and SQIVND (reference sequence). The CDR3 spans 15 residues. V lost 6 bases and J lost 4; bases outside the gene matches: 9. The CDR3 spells CASRKDRGLLYGYTF. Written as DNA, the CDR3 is TGTGCCAGTAGGAAGGACAGGGGACTCCTCTATGGCTACACCTTC.

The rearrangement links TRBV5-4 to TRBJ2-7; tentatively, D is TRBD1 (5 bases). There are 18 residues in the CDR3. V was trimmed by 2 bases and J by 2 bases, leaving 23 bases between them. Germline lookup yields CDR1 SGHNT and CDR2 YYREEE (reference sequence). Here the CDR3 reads CASSFFFSGLRFTYEQYF. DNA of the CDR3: TGTGCCAGCAGCTTCTTTTTTTCAGGGTTGCGGTTTACCTACGAGCAGTACTTC.

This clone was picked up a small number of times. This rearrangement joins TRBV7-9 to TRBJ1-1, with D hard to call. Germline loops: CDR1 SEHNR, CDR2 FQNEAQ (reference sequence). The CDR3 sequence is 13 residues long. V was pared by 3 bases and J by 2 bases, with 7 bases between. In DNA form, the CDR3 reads TGTGCCAGCAGCTTCAACGGTAACACTGAAGCTTTCTTT. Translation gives CASSFNGNTEAFF.

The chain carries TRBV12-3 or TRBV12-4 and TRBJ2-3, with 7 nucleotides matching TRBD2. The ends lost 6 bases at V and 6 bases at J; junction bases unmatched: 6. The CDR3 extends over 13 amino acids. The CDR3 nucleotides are TGTGCCAGCAGCTTGGGGGGGTGGGATACGCAGTATTTT. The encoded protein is CASSLGGWDTQYF.

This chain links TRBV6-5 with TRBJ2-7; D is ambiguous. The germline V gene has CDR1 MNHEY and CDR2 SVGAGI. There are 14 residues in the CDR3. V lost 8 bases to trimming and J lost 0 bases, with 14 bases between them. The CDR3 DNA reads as TGTGCCAGCCGCTCCGCGACAAGCTCCTACGAGCAGTACTTC. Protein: CASRSATSSYEQYF.

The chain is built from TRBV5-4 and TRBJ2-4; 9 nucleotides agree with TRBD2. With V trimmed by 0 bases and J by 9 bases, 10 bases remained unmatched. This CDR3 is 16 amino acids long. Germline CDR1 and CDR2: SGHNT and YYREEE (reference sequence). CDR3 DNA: TGTGCCAGCAGCTTGGCCGGTAGCGGGGGCTCCAGCATTCAGTACTTC. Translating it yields CASSLAGSGGSSIQYF.

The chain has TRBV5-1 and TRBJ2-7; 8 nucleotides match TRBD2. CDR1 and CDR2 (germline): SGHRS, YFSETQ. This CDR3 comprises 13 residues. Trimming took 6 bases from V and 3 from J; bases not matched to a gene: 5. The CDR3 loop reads CASNPGGDYEQYF. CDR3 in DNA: TGCGCCAGCAATCCCGGGGGGGACTACGAGCAGTACTTC.

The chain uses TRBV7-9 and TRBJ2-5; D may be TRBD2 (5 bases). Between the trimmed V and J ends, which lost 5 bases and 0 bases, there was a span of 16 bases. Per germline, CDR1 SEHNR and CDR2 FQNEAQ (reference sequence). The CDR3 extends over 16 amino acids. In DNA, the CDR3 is TGTGCCAGCAGCCAAGCGGATGGCTTTCACCAAGAGACCCAGTACTTC. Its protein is CASSQADGFHQETQYF.

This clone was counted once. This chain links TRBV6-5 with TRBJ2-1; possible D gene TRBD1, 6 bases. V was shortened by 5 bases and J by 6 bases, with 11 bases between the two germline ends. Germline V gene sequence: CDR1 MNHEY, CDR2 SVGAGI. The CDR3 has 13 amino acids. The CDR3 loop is CASSTQQGNEQFF. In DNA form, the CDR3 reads TGTGCCAGCAGTACCCAACAGGGCAATGAGCAGTTCTTC.

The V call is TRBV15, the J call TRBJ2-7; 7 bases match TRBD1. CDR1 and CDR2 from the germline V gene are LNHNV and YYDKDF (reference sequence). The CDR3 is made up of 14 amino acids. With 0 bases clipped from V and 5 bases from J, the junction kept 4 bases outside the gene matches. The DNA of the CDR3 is TGTGCCACCAGCAGAGATTTAGGGGGCGACGAGCAGTACTTC. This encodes CATSRDLGGDEQYF.

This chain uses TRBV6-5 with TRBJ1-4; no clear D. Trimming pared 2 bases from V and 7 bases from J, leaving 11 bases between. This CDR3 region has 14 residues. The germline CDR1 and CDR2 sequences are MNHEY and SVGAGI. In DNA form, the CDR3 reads TGTGCCAGCAGTTACCAGTTCGCGGGTGAAAAACTGTTTTTT. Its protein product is CASSYQFAGEKLFF.

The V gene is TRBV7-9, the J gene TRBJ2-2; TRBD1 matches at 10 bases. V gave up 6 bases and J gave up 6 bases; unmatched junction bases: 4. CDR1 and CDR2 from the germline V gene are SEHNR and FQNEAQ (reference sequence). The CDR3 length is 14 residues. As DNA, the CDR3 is TGTGCCAGCAGTTCCGGACAGGGGGCCGGGGAGCTGTTTTTT. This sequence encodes CASSSGQGAGELFF.